Detailed here is one TCR beta chain. Its antigen is unidentified. V lost 1 base, J lost 3 bases, and 10 bases lay in between. Germline V gives CDR1 LGHDT, CDR2 YNNKEL (reference sequence). The CDR3 is 15 residues long. This sample is part of a study of T cell responses to AZD1222 COVID-19 vaccine. Overall study context: Whether given at about 4 or about 12 weeks, second doses were pooled.

General observations from the study: Baseline serology detected seropositivity in only six AZD1222 recipients. Receipt of two AZD1222 doses was followed by a rise in Spike-specific TCR breadth and depth.

Sequenced by immunoSEQ multiplex PCR; TCRdb stores in-frame clones only, minus some. The table has about 130,000 clones, 93% seen once. This sample comprised peripheral blood, obtained on day 0 of AZD1222 vaccination. The J gene is TRBJ1-5, the V gene TRBV3-1 (or the pseudogene TRBV3-2); D is unclear. This receptor was identified in an adult in good health. CDR3: CASSQGPQINQPQHF. The CDR3 DNA reads as TGTGCCAGCAGCCAAGGTCCACAGATCAATCAGCCCCAGCATTTT.